Included here is one T cell receptor (beta chain) sequence, with context. TCRdb's copy holds only in-frame clones and misses some; the assay was immunoSEQ multiplex PCR. The sample holds approximately 89,000 clones; roughly 80% are singletons and the top ten take 15% to 20%. The source of the sample is a study of T cells in localized non-small cell lung cancer. V was clipped by 4 bases and J by 4 bases, with 18 bases between them. The CDR3 is 16 amino acids. Germline lookup yields CDR1 MGHDK and CDR2 SYGVNS. This receptor was identified in a man between 40 and 70 years old with stage II squamous cell lung carcinoma. The sequencing used PBMCs, collected before any cancer treatment. This sequence joins TRBV25-1 and TRBJ2-3; maybe TRBD2 (5 bases). The CDR3 loop reads CASSGFLGGTPDTQYF. CDR3 in DNA: TGTGCCAGCAGTGGATTTTTAGGAGGCACCCCAGATACGCAGTATTTT.